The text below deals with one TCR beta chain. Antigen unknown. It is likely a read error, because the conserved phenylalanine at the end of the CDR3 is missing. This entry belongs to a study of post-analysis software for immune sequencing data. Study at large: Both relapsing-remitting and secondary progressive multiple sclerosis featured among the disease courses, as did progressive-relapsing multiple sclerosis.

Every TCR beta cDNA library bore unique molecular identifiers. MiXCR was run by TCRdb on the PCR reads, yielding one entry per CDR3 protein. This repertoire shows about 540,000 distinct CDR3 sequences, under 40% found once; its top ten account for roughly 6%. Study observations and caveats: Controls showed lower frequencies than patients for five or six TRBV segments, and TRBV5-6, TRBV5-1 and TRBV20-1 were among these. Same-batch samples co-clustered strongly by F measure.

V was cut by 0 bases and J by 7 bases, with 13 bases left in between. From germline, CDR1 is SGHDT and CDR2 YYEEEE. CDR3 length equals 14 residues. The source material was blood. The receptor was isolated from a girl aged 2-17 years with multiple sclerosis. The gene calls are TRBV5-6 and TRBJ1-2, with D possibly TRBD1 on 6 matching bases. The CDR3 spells CASSLGQGNAGYTV. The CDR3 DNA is TGTGCCAGCAGCTTGGGCCAGGGGAACGCTGGCTACACCGTC.